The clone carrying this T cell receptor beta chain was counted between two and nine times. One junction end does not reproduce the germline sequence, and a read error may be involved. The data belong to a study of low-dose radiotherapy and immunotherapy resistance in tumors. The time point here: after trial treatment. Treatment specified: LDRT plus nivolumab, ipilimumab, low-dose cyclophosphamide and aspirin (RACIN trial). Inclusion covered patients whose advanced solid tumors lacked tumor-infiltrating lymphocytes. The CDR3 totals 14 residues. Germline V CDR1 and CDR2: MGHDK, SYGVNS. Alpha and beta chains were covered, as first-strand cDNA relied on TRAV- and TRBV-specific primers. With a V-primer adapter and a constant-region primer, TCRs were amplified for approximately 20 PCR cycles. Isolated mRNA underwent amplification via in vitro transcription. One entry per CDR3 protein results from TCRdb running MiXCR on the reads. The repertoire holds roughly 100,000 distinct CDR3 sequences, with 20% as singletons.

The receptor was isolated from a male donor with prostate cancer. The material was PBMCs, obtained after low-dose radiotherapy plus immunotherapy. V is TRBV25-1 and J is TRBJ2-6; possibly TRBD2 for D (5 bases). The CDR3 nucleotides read TGTGCCTGCAGCCCCGGGGCTGGGGCCAACGTCCTGACTTTC. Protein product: CACSPGAGANVLTF.